The entry below gives a single TCR beta chain sequence along with its context. What it binds is not known. J lost 4 bases, V lost 5 bases, and 15 bases had no gene match. The germline V gene encodes CDR1 SEHNR and CDR2 FQNEAQ (reference sequence). There are 18 residues in the CDR3. This entry belongs to a study of PD-1 blockade in classical Hodgkin lymphoma. Looking at the study overall: A 3 mg/kg intravenous dose of nivolumab was received by patients every 2 weeks. General study points: Some patients began nivolumab under 1 year after ASCT. These patients were excluded from later analyses. CD4+ but not CD8+ TCR diversity rose significantly by C4D1. Healthy donors were reported to have higher baseline TCR diversity than newly diagnosed patients.

Some clones are missing from TCRdb's copy, which holds only in-frame ones; the method was immunoSEQ multiplex PCR. The sample yields about 25,000 clones, roughly 76% seen once. As for time point: cycle 4 day 1 (C4D1), after less than seven weeks of nivolumab. All the patients suffered relapse after autologous stem cell transplantation, and brentuximab vedotin exposure differed. Material: peripheral blood mononuclear cells (PBMCs), obtained before the fourth cycle of nivolumab. The chain combines TRBV7-9 with TRBJ2-3; 10 bases are a match to TRBD2. This sequence was found in a human donor with classical Hodgkin lymphoma. CDR3 DNA sequence: TGTGCCAGCAGCCAAGCGGGGGGGCTATTGATGGTCCCAGATACGCAGTATTTT. This codes for CASSQAGGLLMVPDTQYF.